The 3 T cell receptor beta chains presented below share a single source sample, sequenced in a study of identical twins. TCRdb recomputed calls from the 5' RACE reads with MiXCR, one row per CDR3 protein. This table has over 550,000 distinct CDR3 sequences, around 7.5% appearing once. These data were also reused for a study on yellow fever vaccine responses in identical twins.

The material sequenced was PBMCs. The source is a woman under 30 in good health.

The genes are TRBV7-9 and TRBJ1-3; the D gene is possibly TRBD1 (6 bases). CDR3 length: 15 residues. The germline CDR1 and CDR2 sequences are SEHNR and FQNEAQ (reference sequence). V was clipped by 6 bases and J by 0 bases, with 12 bases between them. The CDR3 sequence: CASRSDRRSGNTIYF. The DNA for the CDR3 is TGTGCCAGCAGATCGGACAGACGCTCTGGAAACACCATATATTTT.

This clonotype was recorded a few times. The chain has TRBV10-3 and TRBJ1-2; D ambiguous. CDR1 and CDR2 from the germline V gene are ENHRY and SYGVKD. V was cut by 2 bases and J by 6 bases, with 7 bases left in between. This CDR3 spans 12 amino acids. The DNA for the CDR3 is TGTGCCATCAGTGAGGGGCCTGATGGCTACACCTTC. Encoded protein: CAISEGPDGYTF.

This clonotype appeared a few times. One end of the junction is discordant with germline, which a read error may explain. V is TRBV11-1 and J is TRBJ2-3, with 7 bases lining up with TRBD2. This CDR3 contains 16 residues. Germline loops: CDR1 SGHAT, CDR2 FQDESV (reference sequence). CDR3 DNA sequence: TGTGCCAGCAGCGTAGCCCCGAGCGGGGGCACAGATACGCAGTATTTT. Protein: CASSVAPSGGTDTQYF.